This T cell receptor beta chain was found in a study of blood T cell repertoires in COVID-19. TCRdb keeps only in-frame clones here, not all; method: immunoSEQ multiplex PCR. This sample carries 30,000 or so clones, 65% to 90% of them seen once, and the ten largest clones take just over 5.5%. This clone appeared a few times. Germline V gives CDR1 KGHSH, CDR2 LQKENI. The length of the CDR3 is 13 residues. Losses at the gene ends were 5 bases for V and 4 bases for J; bases not matched to a gene: 2. The chain has TRBV18 and TRBJ1-5, with 7 bases matching TRBD1. What was sequenced was peripheral blood. This clonotype originated in a woman older than 75 with active or convalescent COVID-19. The CDR3 sequence: CASSADRNQPQHF. DNA of the CDR3: TGTGCCAGCTCAGCGGACAGGAATCAGCCCCAGCATTTT.